Here is one T cell receptor beta chain with its context. Authors' processing steps: It was from reference gene primer amplification that nucleated cell counts were estimated. TCRdb's table, derived via immunoSEQ multiplex PCR, lists solely in-frame clones and lacks some. V and J calls and clone size are as listed in that table; D and trimming were resolved from the DNA. The sample lists tens of thousands of clones; approximately 90% were seen once. The sample comes from a study of blood T cell repertoires in COVID-19. Background on the study: Samples came from the United States, Italy and Spain, spanning acute and convalescent COVID-19. PBMCs, B-cell-depleted T cells, or T cells were the source of the cDNA or gDNA that made up the material.

The sequenced sample consisted of peripheral blood. The TCR sequence derives from a woman over 75 with active COVID-19.

As DNA, the CDR3 is TGTGCCATCAGTGAGCAGGGACAAAACACTGAAGCTTTCTTT. Its translation is CAISEQGQNTEAFF. V is TRBV10-3 and J is TRBJ1-1; possibly TRBD1 for D (6 bases). The CDR3 runs to 14 residues. V was cut by 2 bases and J by 2 bases, with 9 bases left in between. The germline gives CDR1 ENHRY, CDR2 SYGVKD.